The rows below give T cell receptor beta chains drawn from one sample of a study of cytomegalovirus exposure and HLA in healthy donors. The data were produced by immunoSEQ multiplex PCR, yet TCRdb's version contains in-frame clones alone and is incomplete. The table lists about 180,000 clones, around 80% of them singletons, with about 1.3% in the top ten. Sequencing input: PBMCs. All receptors derive from a girl aged 10 to 17 in good health and CMV-seropositive. The CDR3 runs from the conserved cysteine through the conserved F or W. The D gene is left open where the match is weak. Clone size is stated in some rows and not others, as once, few, many or a class when expanded.

j_gene | d_gene | abundance | v_gene | CDR3aa | CDR3nt
TRBJ2-7 | TRBD2 | few | TRBV12-5 | CASGITIPGLAGYEQYF | TGTGCTAGTGGTATTACCATACCGGGACTAGCGGGCTACGAGCAGTACTTC
TRBJ2-7 | NA | NA | TRBV14 | CASSQTSTSYEQYF | TGTGCCAGCAGCCAAACGTCAACTAGCTACGAGCAGTACTTC
TRBJ2-5 | NA | once | TRBV5-4 | CASSRGRVVQETQYF | TGTGCCAGCAGCAGGGGTAGGGTTGTCCAAGAGACCCAGTACTTC
TRBJ2-6 | NA | NA | TRBV2 | CASSGLTQGTGANVLTF | TGTGCCAGCAGTGGATTGACACAGGGTACCGGGGCCAACGTCCTGACTTTC
TRBJ2-1 | TRBD1 | NA | TRBV12-5 | CASGLGLYRGDEQFF | TGTGCTAGTGGTTTGGGACTCTACAGGGGCGATGAGCAGTTCTTC
TRBJ2-2 | TRBD2 | NA | TRBV7-3 | CASSSGLAGVTGELFF | TGTGCCAGCAGCTCAGGACTAGCGGGAGTGACCGGGGAGCTGTTTTTT
TRBJ2-7 | TRBD2 | NA | TRBV5-4 | CASSYASGSLSYEQYF | TGTGCCAGCAGCTACGCTAGCGGGAGCCTCTCCTACGAGCAGTACTTC
TRBJ2-2 | TRBD2 | NA | TRBV28 | CASSLGGAATGELFF | TGTGCCAGCAGTTTGGGAGGGGCCGCCACCGGGGAGCTGTTTTTT
TRBJ1-1 | TRBD1 | once | TRBV30 | CAWRGQGDTEAFF | TGTGCCTGGAGGGGCCAGGGGGACACTGAAGCTTTCTTT
TRBJ2-5 | NA | NA | TRBV6-5 | CASSYSWSLQETQYF | TGTGCCAGCAGTTACTCGTGGAGCCTACAAGAGACCCAGTACTTC
TRBJ1-2 | TRBD1 | NA | TRBV25-1 | CASSEYTRDRVNYGYTF | TGTGCCAGCAGTGAATACACCCGGGACAGGGTTAACTATGGCTACACCTTC
TRBJ1-2 | TRBD1 | once | TRBV7-9 | CASSLRQGGGYTF | TGTGCCAGCAGTCTGAGACAAGGGGGCGGCTACACCTTC
TRBJ2-3 | TRBD1 | NA | TRBV7-7 | CASSDMTGGRTDTQYF | TGTGCCAGCAGCGACATGACAGGGGGGCGGACAGATACGCAGTATTTT
TRBJ2-5 | TRBD1 | NA | TRBV28 | CASSWTGIQETQYF | TGTGCCAGCAGTTGGACAGGGATACAAGAGACCCAGTACTTC
TRBJ2-7 | NA | NA | TRBV5-1 | CASSFFPGQYYEQYF | TGCGCCAGCAGCTTTTTCCCAGGGCAGTACTACGAGCAGTACTTC
TRBJ2-1 | TRBD2 | NA | TRBV7-6 | CASSLETGLAGVEQFF | TGTGCCAGCAGCCTAGAAACGGGACTAGCGGGAGTTGAGCAGTTCTTC
TRBJ2-2 | NA | NA | TRBV30 | CAWGAVGELFF | TGTGCCTGGGGGGCGGTCGGGGAGCTGTTTTTT
TRBJ2-3 | TRBD2 | NA | TRBV5-8 | CASSRTSGSSSTDTQYF | TGTGCCAGCAGCCGGACTAGCGGGAGTAGCAGCACAGATACGCAGTATTTT
TRBJ1-1 | NA | NA | TRBV5-8 | CASSLDRATEAFF | TGTGCCAGCAGCTTGGACAGGGCCACTGAAGCTTTCTTT
TRBJ2-7 | NA | NA | TRBV11-1 | CASSLSGGSSYEQYF | TGTGCCAGCAGCTTATCCGGCGGCAGCTCCTACGAGCAGTACTTC
TRBJ2-1 | TRBD2 | NA | TRBV29-1 | CSVETGLAGANSYNEQFF | TGCAGCGTTGAAACGGGACTAGCGGGAGCCAACTCCTACAATGAGCAGTTCTTC
TRBJ2-1 | TRBD2 | NA | TRBV19 | CASSMGGSTYNEQFF | TGTGCCAGTAGTATGGGAGGGAGTACCTACAATGAGCAGTTCTTC
TRBJ1-4 | TRBD1 | NA | TRBV5-1 | CASSLGGQGREKLFF | TGCGCCAGCAGCTTGGGGGGACAGGGTAGAGAAAAACTGTTTTTT
TRBJ2-7 | NA | NA | TRBV11-2 | CASSPLGQEQYF | TGTGCCAGCAGCCCCTTGGGCCAAGAGCAGTACTTC
TRBJ1-3 | TRBD1 | NA | TRBV4-2 | CASSLTTGTGTLHSGNTIYF | TGTGCCAGCAGCCTTACGACCGGGACAGGCACTCTACACTCTGGGAACACCATATATTTT
TRBJ2-6 | NA | NA | TRBV7-6 | CASSGGTPSSGANVLTF | TGTGCCAGCAGCGGTGGGACACCCAGCTCTGGGGCCAACGTCCTGACTTTC
TRBJ2-7 | TRBD2 | NA | TRBV5-1 | CASSWGLAGVYEQYF | TGCGCCAGCAGCTGGGGACTAGCGGGAGTCTACGAGCAGTACTTC
TRBJ1-5 | NA | NA | TRBV19 | CASSEGHNQPQHF | TGTGCCAGTTCTGAGGGTCACAATCAGCCCCAGCATTTT
TRBJ2-7 | TRBD2 | NA | TRBV7-9 | CASSLALDSGGGEQYF | TGTGCCAGCAGCTTAGCCCTTGACAGTGGGGGGGGCGAGCAGTACTTC
TRBJ2-5 | TRBD2 | NA | TRBV2 | CASGGGSVSTQYF | TGTGCCAGCGGCGGGGGATCGGTGTCGACCCAGTACTTC
TRBJ2-4 | NA | NA | TRBV7-2 | CASTEGAKNIQYF | TGTGCCAGCACCGAGGGAGCCAAAAACATTCAGTACTTC
TRBJ2-1 | NA | NA | TRBV12-5 | CASGLVLWNEQFF | TGTGCTAGTGGTTTGGTACTCTGGAATGAGCAGTTCTTC
TRBJ2-7 | TRBD1 | NA | TRBV29-1 | CSVVGTGETYEQYF | TGCAGCGTTGTGGGTACAGGGGAGACCTACGAGCAGTACTTC
TRBJ2-5 | NA | NA | TRBV5-1 | CASSLGSGEETQYF | TGCGCCAGCAGCTTGGGGAGCGGTGAAGAGACCCAGTACTTC
TRBJ2-7 | NA | few | TRBV29-1 | CSVEVGRDYEQYF | TGCAGCGTTGAAGTGGGCAGGGACTACGAGCAGTACTTC
TRBJ2-7 | NA | once | TRBV27 | CASSQTFTGNEQYF | TGTGCCAGCAGTCAGACCTTTACAGGGAACGAGCAGTACTTC
TRBJ2-5 | TRBD1 | few | TRBV19 | CASSMRTGGETQYF | TGTGCCAGTAGTATGAGGACAGGGGGAGAGACCCAGTACTTC
TRBJ2-2 | NA | NA | TRBV5-4 | CASTLDSGANTGELFF | TGTGCCAGCACCTTGGATTCGGGAGCGAACACCGGGGAGCTGTTTTTT
TRBJ1-4 | NA | few | TRBV6-6 | CASTASARGEKLFF | TGTGCCAGCACCGCATCGGCCCGGGGTGAAAAACTGTTTTTT
TRBJ2-7 | NA | NA | TRBV7-2 | CASSSRDTGSYEQYF | TGTGCCAGCAGCTCCCGGGACACGGGGAGCTACGAGCAGTACTTC
TRBJ1-2 | TRBD1 | NA | TRBV6-5 | CASSLLGQGNYGYTF | TGTGCCAGCAGCTTATTGGGACAGGGAAACTATGGCTACACCTTC